Following are 21 T cell receptor beta chains from one sample sequenced in a study of early T cells in non-severe SARS-CoV-2 infection. TCRdb re-analysed the 5' RACE reads in MiXCR, keeping a single row per CDR3 protein. The table shows 85,000 to 90,000 distinct CDR3 sequences, with 11% to 15% occurring only once. Material for sequencing was whole blood. These receptors were taken from an adult who was a healthcare worker with PCR-confirmed SARS-CoV-2 infection or an uninfected control (not recorded which).

This clonotype has ten or more counts. The chain joins TRBV6-2 or TRBV6-3 to TRBJ1-5; D remains unclear. Germline V gene sequence: CDR1 MNHEY, CDR2 SVGEGT. The length of the CDR3 is 14 residues. Trimming took off 2 bases at V and 2 bases at J, with 7 bases between the two ends. The CDR3 region is CASSYGQGNQPQHF. The DNA for the CDR3 is TGTGCCAGCAGTTACGGGCAGGGCAATCAGCCCCAGCATTTT.

About this clonotype itself: The junction differs from germline at one of its ends, possibly a read error. The chain joins TRBV7-9 to TRBJ1-5, with D hard to call. The CDR3 is 14 amino acids. Germline CDR1 is SEHNR and CDR2 is FQNEAQ (reference sequence). The CDR3 DNA follows: TGTGCGAGCAGTGGGAAGGAAGAGAATCAGCCCCAGCATTTT. As protein: CASSGKEENQPQHF. Supplemented by reference TRBV7-9 and TRBJ1-5, the full variable domain reads DTGVSQNPRHKITKRGQNVTFRCDPISEHNRLYWYRQTLGQGPEFLTYFQNEAQLEKSRLLSDRFSAERPKGSFSTLEIQRTEQGDSAMYLCASSGKEENQPQHFGDGTRLSIL.

In DNA, the CDR3 is TGTGCCAGCGGCCCCGGGACAGGGGGCGCCCGTGGGGCCAACGTCCTGACTTTC. Translated: CASGPGTGGARGANVLTF. V and J are TRBV5-4 and TRBJ2-6, with TRBD1 identical over 12 bases. V shed 7 bases, J shed 3 bases, and the junction held 11 bases outside the gene matches. The CDR3 totals 18 residues. Per germline, CDR1 SGHNT and CDR2 YYREEE (reference sequence).

This clonotype was observed at least ten times. V and J are TRBV6-1 and TRBJ1-6; no firm D call. CDR1 and CDR2 (germline): MNHNS, SASEGT. V lost 2 bases and J 9 bases, leaving 8 bases between the germline ends. The CDR3 spans 13 residues. The CDR3 bases are TGTGCCAGCAGTGAATTAGATGTTTCACCCCTCCACTTT. It specifies CASSELDVSPLHF.

The CDR3 reads CSVWDRGSNYEQYF. In DNA form, the CDR3 reads TGCAGCGTGTGGGACAGGGGCTCCAACTACGAGCAGTACTTC. The J gene is TRBJ2-7, the V gene TRBV29-1; 10 bases line up with TRBD1. The CDR3 is made up of 14 amino acids. Germline assignment: CDR1 SQVTM and CDR2 ANQGSEA. V dropped 6 bases and J dropped 3; count of bases not matched to a gene: 8.

As for this clonotype: The junction departs from germline at one end; a sequencing error may be responsible. The chain joins TRBV20-1 to TRBJ1-2; D is undetermined. The CDR3 totals 15 residues. Germline V lookup: CDR1 DFQATT, CDR2 SNEGSKA (reference sequence). CDR3 DNA: TGCAGTGCTAGAGTAATGGCAGTGCAGGACTACGGCTACACCTTC. It codes for CSARVMAVQDYGYTF.

This clonotype was picked up many times. The CDR3 reads CSARAVGGTNQPQHF. In nucleotides, the CDR3 is TGCAGTGCTAGAGCGGTCGGCGGGACCAATCAGCCCCAGCATTTT. The chain carries TRBV20-1 and TRBJ1-5; a weak D match, TRBD1 (5 bases). The V end lost 1 base, the J end lost 3 bases, and 13 bases lay between the germline ends. The CDR3 consists of 15 residues. The V gene's germline CDR1 is DFQATT and CDR2 SNEGSKA (reference sequence).

This clonotype was picked up a small number of times. The chain links TRBV27 to TRBJ2-3, with 9 nucleotides matching TRBD1. Trimming at V came to 1 base and at J to 5 bases, leaving 7 bases not matched to a gene. Germline values: CDR1 MNHEY, CDR2 SMNVEV (reference sequence). The CDR3 has 16 residues. CDR3 amino acids: CASSLFGQGFLDTQYF. In DNA, the CDR3 is TGTGCCAGCAGTTTATTTGGACAGGGGTTTTTAGATACGCAGTATTTT.

This clonotype was seen a single time. The rearrangement links TRBV12-3 or TRBV12-4 to TRBJ2-6; possible D gene TRBD1, 6 bases. Trimming removed 7 bases from V and 0 bases from J, with 19 bases in between. This CDR3 contains 18 residues. This CDR3 reads CASTLGADDYSGANVLTF. For the CDR3, the DNA is TGTGCCAGCACGCTGGGGGCAGACGATTACTCTGGGGCCAACGTCCTGACTTTC.

This clonotype appeared many times. The rearrangement joins TRBV19 to TRBJ1-5, with D perhaps TRBD1 (6 bases). V was clipped by 3 bases and J by 3 bases, with 12 bases between them. Germline CDR1 reads LNHDA; CDR2 reads SQIVND (reference sequence). This CDR3 has 15 amino acids. CDR3 nucleotide sequence: TGTGCCAGTAGTATTTGGACAGTTTCCAATCAGCCCCAGCATTTT. Its protein is CASSIWTVSNQPQHF.

The chain employs TRBV7-9 and TRBJ1-3; TRBD1 matches 7 bases. With V trimmed by 5 bases and J by 0 bases, 1 base remained unmatched. The CDR3 runs 14 residues. CDR1 is SEHNR, CDR2 FQNEAQ, per germline (reference sequence). CDR3 DNA sequence: TGTGCCAGCAGCAGACAGGGCTCTGGAAACACCATATATTTT. Encoded protein: CASSRQGSGNTIYF.

V gene TRBV7-9 combines with J gene TRBJ1-4; no clear D gene. V lost 8 bases and J 15 bases, leaving 13 bases between the germline ends. The CDR3 extends over 10 amino acids. From germline, CDR1 is SEHNR and CDR2 FQNEAQ (reference sequence). This CDR3 reads CASRSSLVFF. The CDR3 DNA sequence: TGTGCCAGCCGGTCCAGCTTGGTGTTTTTT.

This clonotype was found a few times. V usage is TRBV19 and J usage is TRBJ2-7, with 8 bases lining up with TRBD2. CDR1 is LNHDA, CDR2 SQIVND, per germline (reference sequence). The CDR3 spans 17 residues. The J segment lost 1 base and the V segment lost 2 bases, leaving 10 bases of the junction unmatched. The CDR3: CASSISGTSSGSYEQYF. DNA of the CDR3: TGTGCCAGTAGTATAAGCGGGACTAGTTCGGGATCCTACGAGCAGTACTTC.

This chain links TRBV6-6 with TRBJ2-5; D is uncertain. The V and J ends lost 2 bases and 2 bases respectively, with 9 bases between them. Germline values: CDR1 MNHNY, CDR2 SVGAGI (reference sequence). This CDR3 comprises 14 residues. The DNA for the CDR3 is TGTGCCAGCAGTTACCGTGTTAGTCAAGAGACCCAGTACTTC. It specifies CASSYRVSQETQYF.

This clonotype turned up a few times. The chain combines TRBV4-1 with TRBJ2-5, with 11 bases identical to TRBD2. The germline gives CDR1 MGHRA, CDR2 YSYEKL. The V and J ends lost 2 bases and 4 bases, in that order; junction bases with no gene match: 6. There are 16 residues in the CDR3. The CDR3 loop is CASSQNGLAGGETQYF. The CDR3 nucleotides read TGCGCCAGCAGCCAAAACGGGCTAGCGGGGGGAGAGACCCAGTACTTC.

This sequence joins TRBV20-1 and TRBJ2-3; D assignment may be TRBD1 or TRBD2 (5 bases each). The CDR3 contains 17 residues. Between the trimmed V and J ends, which lost 3 bases and 5 bases, there was a span of 24 bases. CDR1 and CDR2 from the germline V gene are DFQATT and SNEGSKA (reference sequence). The CDR3 coding sequence is TGCAGTGCTAGCCTTGCCCCCGGGACCCCAAAGGGAGATACGCAGTATTTT. Amino acids: CSASLAPGTPKGDTQYF.

Only a few counts were recorded for this clonotype. The rearrangement uses TRBV12-3 or TRBV12-4 and TRBJ2-7; no reliable D call. The CDR3 has 13 amino acids. V shed 3 bases and J shed 6 bases, with 12 bases lying between them. The DNA of the CDR3 is TGTGCCAGCAGTTTCTTAGTCCAGTCCGAGCAGTACTTC. It translates to CASSFLVQSEQYF.

This sequence joins TRBV10-3 and TRBJ2-1; possible D gene TRBD1, 5 bases. The germline V and J ends were trimmed by 10 bases and 0 bases, with 19 bases remaining between them. The CDR3 has 16 residues. Germline V gene lookup returns CDR1 ENHRY and CDR2 SYGVKD. For the CDR3, the DNA is TGTGCCACCGAAGTGGGTGCTGACAGCTCCTACAATGAGCAGTTCTTC. This translates into CATEVGADSSYNEQFF.

This clonotype came up a few times. This chain joins TRBV7-9 and TRBJ2-7, with D tentatively TRBD2 (6 bases). The germline gives CDR1 SEHNR, CDR2 FQNEAQ (reference sequence). The CDR3 sequence is 13 residues long. The V end lost 11 bases, the J end lost 2 bases, and 16 bases lay between the germline ends. CDR3 in amino acids: CASNGGEAYEQYF. CDR3 bases: TGTGCCTCGAACGGGGGAGAGGCCTACGAGCAGTACTTC.

A few counts support this clonotype. The rearrangement links TRBV6-2 or TRBV6-3 to TRBJ1-4; no definite D call. The ends were cut back, 2 bases at V and 0 bases at J, with 7 bases in the middle. The CDR3 loop spans 15 amino acids. Germline V CDR1 and CDR2: MNHEY, SVGEGT. Here the CDR3 DNA reads TGTGCCAGCAGTTACCTTCAGCCAACTAATGAAAAACTGTTTTTT. As protein: CASSYLQPTNEKLFF.

This clonotype is medium-sized (0.01 to 0.1%) in the sample. This chain connects TRBV20-1 to TRBJ2-1; tentatively, D is TRBD2 (5 bases). Trimming pared 0 bases from V and 7 bases from J, leaving 7 bases between. Germline CDR1 and CDR2: DFQATT and SNEGSKA (reference sequence). CDR3 size: 12 residues. CDR3 sequence: CSAREGENEQFF. In nucleotides, the CDR3 is TGCAGTGCTAGAGAGGGAGAAAATGAGCAGTTCTTC.